The 14 T cell receptor beta chains below all came from one sample that was sequenced in a study of blood T cell repertoires in COVID-19. TCRdb's copy holds only in-frame clones and misses some; the assay was immunoSEQ multiplex PCR. The sample consists of 120,000 or so clones, 69% of them appearing once. Sequencing used peripheral blood. Receptors originate from a woman aged 70-85 years with acute or convalescent COVID-19.

V usage is TRBV2 and J usage is TRBJ2-4, with TRBD2 as a possible D gene (6 bases). The V and J ends lost 3 bases and 0 bases respectively, with 15 bases between them. Per germline, CDR1 SNHLY and CDR2 FYNNEI. The CDR3 consists of 17 residues. CDR3 sequence reads: CASSDGRLALAKNIQYF. DNA of the CDR3: TGTGCCAGCAGTGATGGAAGGCTAGCGCTAGCCAAAAACATTCAGTACTTC.

This sequence joins TRBV7-2 and TRBJ2-5, with D possibly TRBD2 on 5 matching bases. This CDR3 region has 18 residues. The V and J ends lost 2 bases and 4 bases respectively, with 23 bases between them. The germline V gene encodes CDR1 SGHTA and CDR2 FQGNSA. The chain's CDR3 is CASSLTPSKGASRETQYF. In DNA form, the CDR3 reads TGTGCCAGCAGCTTAACACCCTCGAAGGGAGCAAGCCGAGAGACCCAGTACTTC.

J is TRBJ2-1 and V is TRBV13; D might be TRBD2 (5 bases). This CDR3 comprises 15 residues. Deletions cut 3 bases from V and 4 bases from J, with 13 bases between. CDR1 and CDR2 (germline): PRHDT, FYEKMQ (reference sequence). The CDR3 loop reads CASSFRAAGYNEQFF. In nucleotides, the CDR3 is TGTGCCAGCAGCTTCAGAGCGGCCGGATACAATGAGCAGTTCTTC.

This chain links TRBV24-1 with TRBJ1-4, with 8 bases matching TRBD1. CDR3 size: 14 residues. Germline V CDR1 and CDR2: KGHDR, SFDVKD. V trimming: 10 bases; J trimming: 6 bases; junction bases outside the gene matches: 9. Here the CDR3 reads CATQGSGQDEKLFF. For the CDR3, the DNA is TGTGCCACTCAGGGATCGGGACAGGATGAAAAACTGTTTTTT.

This rearrangement joins TRBV19 to TRBJ1-2; 9 bases line up with TRBD1. The CDR3 loop spans 15 amino acids. Trimming took 10 bases from V and 3 from J; bases not matched to a gene: 12. The germline gives CDR1 LNHDA, CDR2 SQIVND (reference sequence). CDR3 DNA sequence: TGTGCCACAAAGTTCGGGGACAGGGCAGACTATGGCTACACCTTC. Amino acid sequence: CATKFGDRADYGYTF. Variable domain in full (rest from reference TRBV19 and TRBJ1-2): DGGITQSPKYLFRKEGQNVTLSCEQNLNHDAMYWYRQDPGQGLRLIYYSQIVNDFQKGDIAEGYSVSREKKESFPLTVTSAQKNPTAFYLCATKFGDRADYGYTFGSGTRLTVV.

This CDR3 is CASSIGSSGSSYNEQFF. Here the CDR3 DNA reads TGTGCCAGTAGTATAGGGTCTAGCGGGAGCTCCTACAATGAGCAGTTCTTC. The chain carries TRBV19 and TRBJ2-1, with 10 bases identical to TRBD2. V lost 1 base, J lost 0 bases, and 3 bases stayed unmatched. The CDR3 contains 17 residues. Germline V gene lookup returns CDR1 LNHDA and CDR2 SQIVND (reference sequence). Combining the CDR3 with reference TRBV19 and TRBJ2-1 gives the whole variable domain DGGITQSPKYLFRKEGQNVTLSCEQNLNHDAMYWYRQDPGQGLRLIYYSQIVNDFQKGDIAEGYSVSREKKESFPLTVTSAQKNPTAFYLCASSIGSSGSSYNEQFFGPGTRLTVL.

This clone was picked up many times. This rearrangement joins TRBV7-8 to TRBJ2-7; weak D call: TRBD2 (6 bases). V gave up 0 bases and J gave up 4 bases, with 10 bases separating them. CDR1 and CDR2 (germline): SGHVS, FQNEAQ. This CDR3 is built from 14 residues. The CDR3 is CASSLARRDYEQYF. The DNA of the CDR3 is TGTGCCAGCAGCTTAGCGCGGAGGGATTACGAGCAGTACTTC.

The J gene is TRBJ2-4, the V gene TRBV11-2, with D unresolved. Per germline, CDR1 SGHAT and CDR2 FQNNGV. This CDR3 spans 13 amino acids. The V and J ends lost 2 bases and 5 bases respectively, with 7 bases between them. The chain's CDR3 is CASSLISQNIQYF. The CDR3 DNA reads as TGTGCCAGCAGCTTAATTTCTCAAAACATTCAGTACTTC.

This chain joins TRBV18 and TRBJ2-1; 10 bases fit TRBD1. J gave up 8 bases and V 1 base, and 5 bases lay outside the gene matches. The CDR3 length is 15 residues. The germline V gene has CDR1 KGHSH and CDR2 LQKENI. The CDR3 reads CASSPRPGTGDEQFF. CDR3 in DNA: TGTGCCAGCTCACCACGTCCCGGGACAGGGGATGAGCAGTTCTTC.

The CDR3 region is CASSLGTGGDEQFF. In nucleotides, the CDR3 is TGTGCCAGCAGCCTAGGGACAGGGGGCGATGAGCAGTTCTTC. The gene calls are TRBV7-2 and TRBJ2-1; 12 bases agree with TRBD1. CDR3 size: 14 residues. Losses at the gene ends were 5 bases for V and 8 bases for J; bases not matched to a gene: 4. Germline CDR1 is SGHTA and CDR2 is FQGNSA.

V and J are TRBV3-1 (or the pseudogene TRBV3-2) and TRBJ1-1; possibly TRBD1 for D (6 bases). V shed 2 bases and J shed 1 base, with 17 bases lying between them. The CDR3 is made up of 17 amino acids. Germline V gives CDR1 LGHDT, CDR2 YNNKEL (reference sequence). The CDR3 sequence is CASSQHSLTGKNTEAFF. CDR3 in DNA: TGTGCCAGCAGCCAACACAGTCTCACAGGGAAGAACACTGAAGCTTTCTTT.

This rearrangement joins TRBV5-1 to TRBJ1-4; D gene uncertain. The CDR3 contains 14 residues. Trimming pared 0 bases from V and 7 bases from J, leaving 10 bases between. Germline V gene data show CDR1 as SGHRS and CDR2 as YFSETQ. The CDR3 coding sequence is TGCGCCAGCAGCTTGGGGAGAAATCGTGAAAAACTGTTTTTT. The encoded protein is CASSLGRNREKLFF.

The chain has TRBV15 and TRBJ1-6; D unresolved. The ends were cut back, 0 bases at V and 10 bases at J, with 10 bases in the middle. CDR3 length equals 14 residues. The germline CDR1 and CDR2 sequences are LNHNV and YYDKDF (reference sequence). The CDR3 region is CATSREVTRSPLHF. The DNA of the CDR3 is TGTGCCACCAGCAGAGAGGTTACGAGGTCACCCCTCCACTTT.

The V gene is TRBV6-1, the J gene TRBJ1-1; TRBD1 agrees at 8 bases. The CDR3 runs 15 residues. With 3 bases clipped from V and 0 bases from J, the junction kept 3 bases outside the gene matches. Germline values: CDR1 MNHNS, CDR2 SASEGT. In DNA form, the CDR3 reads TGTGCCAGCAGTGATCAGGGGGCTATGAACACTGAAGCTTTCTTT. This gives the protein CASSDQGAMNTEAFF.